The rows below give T cell receptor beta chains drawn from one sample of a study of control samples from healthy donors and cancer patients. Method: immunoSEQ multiplex PCR; TCRdb's copy keeps in-frame clones and lacks some. Of 75,000 or so clones listed, over 85% are singletons. Sequencing was carried out using PBMCs. The source of these receptors is a man aged 60 to 75 with colorectal cancer. Each CDR3 is given with its conserved first and last residue.

TRBV18	TRBJ1-2	CASSQDRGNGYTF
TRBV5-4	TRBJ1-2	CASSWDRDGYTF
TRBV30	TRBJ2-7	CACLRDAFPEQYF
TRBV2	TRBJ2-5	CASSAGRLANEETQYF
TRBV5-1	TRBJ1-1	CASRVGHGYTEAFF
TRBV9	TRBJ2-2	CASSVRELNTGELFF
TRBV15	TRBJ1-1	CATSRGGVSAEAFF
TRBV5-6	TRBJ2-1	CASSLGGATSSYNEQFF
TRBV18	TRBJ1-4	CASSAGTNEKLFF
TRBV7-9	TRBJ2-7	CASSPRGSYEQYF
TRBV7-2	TRBJ2-7	CASSLGLAGSYEQYF
TRBV5-8	TRBJ1-2	CASSSGGLGVYGYTF
TRBV20-1	TRBJ2-3	CSATYTDTQYF
TRBV12-5	TRBJ2-1	CASGEPRQGSFNEQFF
TRBV5-1	TRBJ2-6	CASSLVRGVAGANVLTF
TRBV5-4	TRBJ1-2	CASSLRGAYGYTF
TRBV9	TRBJ1-4	CASSVDGGPVNEKLFF
TRBV10-3	TRBJ1-2	CAISESTGGESLYGYTF
TRBV7-9	TRBJ2-7	CASSTGLAGGLYEQYF
TRBV3-1/TRBV3-2	TRBJ1-5	CASSSQTGLGLQHF
TRBV6-6	TRBJ2-2	CASKDTGELFF
TRBV19	TRBJ1-5	CASTARGGNQPQHF
TRBV7-9	TRBJ2-2	CASSMTSGDTGELFF
TRBV6-2/TRBV6-3	TRBJ2-1	CASSPAPAGGSGEQFF
TRBV2	TRBJ2-5	CASRATVPQETQYF
TRBV30	TRBJ2-3	CAWSVGTGYTDTQYF
TRBV6-2/TRBV6-3	TRBJ1-5	CASSYGDGTGGIFGSNQPQHF
TRBV7-8	TRBJ2-4	CASSLDIAKNIQYF
TRBV5-1	TRBJ2-5	CASSQGLGRQETQYF
TRBV29-1	TRBJ2-5	CSVIGKATGKGGTQYF
TRBV7-9	TRBJ1-3	CASSFGGYSGNTIYF